Listed below are T cell receptor beta chains from one sample, sequenced in a study of graft-versus-host responses after intestinal transplantation. Produced via immunoSEQ multiplex PCR; TCRdb's table is partial and in-frame only. The profile shows about 85,000 clones, around 86% of them singletons. These TCRs are of unknown antigen specificity. Specimen: unstimulated CD8+ T cells sorted from spleen or lymph node cells, collected before intestinal transplant. The receptors here all came from a human donor who received an intestinal transplant. The CDR3 runs from the conserved cysteine through the conserved F or W. Fields, in order: V gene, D gene, clone size, J gene, CDR3 DNA, CDR3 protein. D genes are given only for firm matches. Clone sizes are given selectively: once, few, many, or a class where the clone is expanded.

v_call: TRBV28
d_call: NA
clone_size: NA
j_call: TRBJ2-3
cdr3_nt: TGTGCCACCTTCTGGCCCCAGTCAGGGTCGGATACGCAGTATTTT
cdr3_aa: CATFWPQSGSDTQYF

v_call: TRBV6-5
d_call: NA
clone_size: NA
j_call: TRBJ1-4
cdr3_nt: TGTGCCAGCAGTCGCGGAAGGGGGTCTAATGAAAAACTGTTTTTT
cdr3_aa: CASSRGRGSNEKLFF

v_call: TRBV7-3
d_call: TRBD2
clone_size: NA
j_call: TRBJ2-1
cdr3_nt: TGTGCCAGCAGCTTCGCCGGGGAGGGGCCCTACAATGAGCAGTTCTTC
cdr3_aa: CASSFAGEGPYNEQFF

v_call: TRBV10-1
d_call: TRBD1
clone_size: NA
j_call: TRBJ2-5
cdr3_nt: TGCGCCAGCAGCGAAACAGGGGGCCGGGAGACCCAGTACTTC
cdr3_aa: CASSETGGRETQYF

v_call: TRBV10-3
d_call: TRBD1
clone_size: NA
j_call: TRBJ1-3
cdr3_nt: TGTGCCATCAGTCTCCGGGACAGGACCTCCGGAAACACCATATATTTT
cdr3_aa: CAISLRDRTSGNTIYF

v_call: TRBV28
d_call: TRBD1
clone_size: NA
j_call: TRBJ2-1
cdr3_nt: TGTGCCAGCAGTTTATTGACAGGGGATTACAATGAGCAGTTCTTC
cdr3_aa: CASSLLTGDYNEQFF

v_call: TRBV6-4
d_call: NA
clone_size: NA
j_call: TRBJ2-7
cdr3_nt: TGTGCCAGCAGTGACTCGATGGCAGACACACCAACCTACGAGCAGTACTTC
cdr3_aa: CASSDSMADTPTYEQYF

v_call: TRBV30
d_call: NA
clone_size: once
j_call: TRBJ2-3
cdr3_nt: TGTGCCTGGAGTGTTTCCGGGTCCACAGATACGCAGTATTTT
cdr3_aa: CAWSVSGSTDTQYF

v_call: TRBV9
d_call: NA
clone_size: NA
j_call: TRBJ2-3
cdr3_nt: TGTGCCAGCAGCGTACGGGGGGCCCGCACAGATACGCAGTATTTT
cdr3_aa: CASSVRGARTDTQYF

v_call: TRBV4-1
d_call: TRBD1
clone_size: NA
j_call: TRBJ1-5
cdr3_nt: TGCGCCAGCAGCCAGCCTGACGGGACAGGGGGCAATCAGCCCCAGCATTTT
cdr3_aa: CASSQPDGTGGNQPQHF

v_call: TRBV10-2
d_call: TRBD2
clone_size: NA
j_call: TRBJ2-2
cdr3_nt: TGCGCCAGCAGGGGGGTGGGACTAGCGCACACCGGGGAGCTGTTTTTT
cdr3_aa: CASRGVGLAHTGELFF

v_call: TRBV5-1
d_call: TRBD1
clone_size: NA
j_call: TRBJ2-5
cdr3_nt: TGCGCCAGCAGCTTGCGCAGGGGGCAATGGGAGACCCAGTACTTC
cdr3_aa: CASSLRRGQWETQYF

v_call: TRBV6-5
d_call: NA
clone_size: NA
j_call: TRBJ1-2
cdr3_nt: TGTGCCAGCAGTTACACGTCGTCCTTCACCAACTATGGCTACACCTTC
cdr3_aa: CASSYTSSFTNYGYTF

v_call: TRBV6-5
d_call: NA
clone_size: NA
j_call: TRBJ2-5
cdr3_nt: TGTGCCAGCAGTCCGGAACGGCTAGAGACCCAGTACTTC
cdr3_aa: CASSPERLETQYF

v_call: TRBV5-1
d_call: TRBD1
clone_size: few
j_call: TRBJ1-2
cdr3_nt: TGCGCCAGCAGCCGGCCGGGACAGGGAAGTGGCTACACCTTC
cdr3_aa: CASSRPGQGSGYTF

v_call: TRBV4-2
d_call: TRBD2
clone_size: NA
j_call: TRBJ2-2
cdr3_nt: TGTGCCAGCAGCCTGGGCCTAGCGGGGGGGCCCGGGGAGCTGTTTTTT
cdr3_aa: CASSLGLAGGPGELFF

v_call: TRBV4-1
d_call: NA
clone_size: NA
j_call: TRBJ2-1
cdr3_nt: TGCGCCAGCAGCCAAGGAGGACGACAGGAGCAGTTCTTC
cdr3_aa: CASSQGGRQEQFF

v_call: TRBV18
d_call: NA
clone_size: NA
j_call: TRBJ1-1
cdr3_nt: TGTGCCAGCTCACCACGGGGCTGGAACACTGAAGCTTTCTTT
cdr3_aa: CASSPRGWNTEAFF

v_call: TRBV6-1
d_call: NA
clone_size: few
j_call: TRBJ1-5
cdr3_nt: TGTGCCAGCAGTGCCACTGGGCCTCCTTCCGATCAGCCCCAGCATTTT
cdr3_aa: CASSATGPPSDQPQHF

v_call: TRBV5-6
d_call: NA
clone_size: few
j_call: TRBJ1-2
cdr3_nt: TGTGCCAGCAGCTTGGTAGGGCCCTATGGCTACACCTTC
cdr3_aa: CASSLVGPYGYTF

v_call: TRBV18
d_call: NA
clone_size: NA
j_call: TRBJ1-1
cdr3_nt: TGTGCCAGCTCCGACGGACCGCAGAACACTGAAGCTTTCTTT
cdr3_aa: CASSDGPQNTEAFF

v_call: TRBV6-1
d_call: TRBD2
clone_size: NA
j_call: TRBJ2-1
cdr3_nt: TGTGCCAGCAGCTTAGCGGGAGTCAATGAGCAGTTCTTC
cdr3_aa: CASSLAGVNEQFF

v_call: TRBV2
d_call: NA
clone_size: NA
j_call: TRBJ2-4
cdr3_nt: TGTGCCAGCAGTCACGGGTCCTCAAACATTCAGTACTTC
cdr3_aa: CASSHGSSNIQYF

v_call: TRBV11-2
d_call: NA
clone_size: once
j_call: TRBJ2-7
cdr3_nt: TGTGCCAGCAGCTTAGAATGGGACGGAGCCTACGAGCAGTACTTC
cdr3_aa: CASSLEWDGAYEQYF

v_call: TRBV11-2
d_call: NA
clone_size: NA
j_call: TRBJ2-3
cdr3_nt: TGTGCCAGCAGCCCACTAATGGGGAGAGATACGCAGTATTTT
cdr3_aa: CASSPLMGRDTQYF

v_call: TRBV7-9
d_call: TRBD1
clone_size: NA
j_call: TRBJ2-7
cdr3_nt: TGTGCCAGCAGCTCGGGACAGGGGCCCTTCGAGCAGTACTTC
cdr3_aa: CASSSGQGPFEQYF

v_call: TRBV19
d_call: NA
clone_size: NA
j_call: TRBJ1-5
cdr3_nt: TGTGCCAGTAGTACCAGGAACTGGTCCAATCAGCCCCAGCATTTT
cdr3_aa: CASSTRNWSNQPQHF

v_call: TRBV14
d_call: NA
clone_size: NA
j_call: TRBJ2-1
cdr3_nt: TGTGCCAGCAGCCAAGGATCCCCCATCCCGCTCCCCTCGGTCAATGAGCAGTTCTTC
cdr3_aa: CASSQGSPIPLPSVNEQFF

v_call: TRBV7-9
d_call: NA
clone_size: NA
j_call: TRBJ2-3
cdr3_nt: TGTGCCAGCAGCTCCCTCCCCGGGACGATAAACACAGATACGCAGTATTTT
cdr3_aa: CASSSLPGTINTDTQYF

v_call: TRBV2
d_call: TRBD1
clone_size: NA
j_call: TRBJ1-1
cdr3_nt: TGTGCCAGCAGTTTGACGGTGGGACAGGGTCCCACTGAAGCTTTCTTT
cdr3_aa: CASSLTVGQGPTEAFF

v_call: TRBV2
d_call: TRBD2
clone_size: NA
j_call: TRBJ2-7
cdr3_nt: TGTGCCAGCAGTGAGAGCGGGAGGGTCTACGAGCAGTACTTC
cdr3_aa: CASSESGRVYEQYF

v_call: TRBV7-9
d_call: NA
clone_size: once
j_call: TRBJ1-5
cdr3_nt: TGTGCCAGCAGCTTAGGGACAGTTCATCAGCCCCAGCATTTT
cdr3_aa: CASSLGTVHQPQHF

v_call: TRBV9
d_call: NA
clone_size: NA
j_call: TRBJ1-2
cdr3_nt: TGTGCCAGCAGCGTCACAGGGAGGGGAGGCTACACCTTC
cdr3_aa: CASSVTGRGGYTF